This T cell receptor beta chain was retrieved from a study of T cell changes during pregnancy in multiple sclerosis. This CDR3 is 15 amino acids long. In germline, CDR1 is SGHTA, CDR2 FQGTGA. V trimming: 5 bases; J trimming: 6 bases; junction bases outside the gene matches: 7. This clone was observed a single time. The method was immunoSEQ multiplex PCR; TCRdb's version includes in-frame clones alone and lacks a portion of them. Seen here are 10,000 to 15,000 clones, about 87% observed once, and the top ten hold roughly 8.2%. J is TRBJ2-7 and V is TRBV7-3; 13 bases fit TRBD2. The clonotype originates from a female donor in good health, enrolled as a control in a pregnancy study. This sample comprised CD8+ T cells from peripheral blood mononuclear cells, obtained in the second trimester of pregnancy. The CDR3 DNA is TGTGCCAGCAGCGTCGCGGGACTAGCGGGGAGCGAGCAGTACTTC. It specifies CASSVAGLAGSEQYF.